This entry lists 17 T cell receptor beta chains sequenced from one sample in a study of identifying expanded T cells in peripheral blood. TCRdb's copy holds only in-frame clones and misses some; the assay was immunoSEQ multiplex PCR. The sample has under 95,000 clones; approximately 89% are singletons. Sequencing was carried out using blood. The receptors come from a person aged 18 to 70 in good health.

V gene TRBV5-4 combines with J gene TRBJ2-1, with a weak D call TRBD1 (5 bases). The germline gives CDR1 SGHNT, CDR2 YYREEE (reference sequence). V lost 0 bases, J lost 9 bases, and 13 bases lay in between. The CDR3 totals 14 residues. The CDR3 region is CASSLVGPLGEQFF. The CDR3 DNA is TGTGCCAGCAGCTTGGTGGGGCCGCTTGGTGAGCAGTTCTTC.

For the CDR3, the DNA is TGTGCCAGCAACAGACAGGGATCCTACAATGAGCAGTTCTTC. It translates to CASNRQGSYNEQFF. This sequence joins TRBV11-2 and TRBJ2-1; 7 bases line up with TRBD1. J gave up 1 base and V 7 bases, and 4 bases lay outside the gene matches. Germline V gene sequence: CDR1 SGHAT, CDR2 FQNNGV. The CDR3 sequence is 14 residues long.

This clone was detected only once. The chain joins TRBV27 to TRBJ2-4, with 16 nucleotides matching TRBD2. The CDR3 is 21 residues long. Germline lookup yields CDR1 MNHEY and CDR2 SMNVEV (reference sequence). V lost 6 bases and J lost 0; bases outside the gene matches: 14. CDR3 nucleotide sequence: TGTGCCAGCAGGGTCGCGGGACTAGCGGGAGGGGAGGCCTTAGCCAAAAACATTCAGTACTTC. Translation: CASRVAGLAGGEALAKNIQYF.

CDR3 protein: CASSEIKTGTGRNEQYF. The CDR3 DNA sequence: TGTGCCAGCAGTGAAATTAAAACCGGGACAGGGAGGAACGAGCAGTACTTC. V gene TRBV25-1 combines with J gene TRBJ2-5; TRBD1 matches 9 bases. The DNA end is a closer match to TRBJ2-7, so the J assignment may be wrong. The CDR3 has 17 amino acids. The germline V gene has CDR1 MGHDK and CDR2 SYGVNS.

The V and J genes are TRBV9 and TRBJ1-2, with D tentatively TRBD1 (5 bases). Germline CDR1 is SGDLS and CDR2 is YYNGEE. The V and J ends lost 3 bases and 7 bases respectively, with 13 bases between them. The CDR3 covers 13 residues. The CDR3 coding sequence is TGTGCCAGCAGCGCCAACGGGGGGGGTGGCTACACCTTC. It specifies CASSANGGGGYTF.

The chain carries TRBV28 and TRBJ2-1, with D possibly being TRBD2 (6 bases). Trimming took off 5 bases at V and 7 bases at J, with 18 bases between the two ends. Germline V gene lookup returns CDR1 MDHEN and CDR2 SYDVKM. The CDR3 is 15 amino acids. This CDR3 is CASSVGGLPSNEQFF. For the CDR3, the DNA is TGTGCCAGCAGTGTTGGGGGGTTACCATCAAATGAGCAGTTCTTC.

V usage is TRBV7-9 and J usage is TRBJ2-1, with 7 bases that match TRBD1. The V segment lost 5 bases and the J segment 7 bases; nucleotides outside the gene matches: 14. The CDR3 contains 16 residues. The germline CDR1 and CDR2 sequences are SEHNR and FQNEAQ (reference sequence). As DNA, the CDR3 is TGTGCCAGCAGCATAATGGGCCGGGACAGACTAAATGAGCAGTTCTTC. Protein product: CASSIMGRDRLNEQFF.

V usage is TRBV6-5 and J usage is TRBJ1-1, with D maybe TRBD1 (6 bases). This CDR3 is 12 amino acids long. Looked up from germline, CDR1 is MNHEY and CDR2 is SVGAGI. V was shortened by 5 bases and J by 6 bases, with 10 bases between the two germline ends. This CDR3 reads CASSGDKAEAFF. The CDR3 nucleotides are TGTGCCAGCAGTGGGGACAAAGCTGAAGCTTTCTTT.

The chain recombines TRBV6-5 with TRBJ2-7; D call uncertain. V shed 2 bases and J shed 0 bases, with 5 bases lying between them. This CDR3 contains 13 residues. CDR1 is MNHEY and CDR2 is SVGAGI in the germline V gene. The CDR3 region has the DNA TGTGCCAGCAGTTACCGCTACTCCTACGAGCAGTACTTC. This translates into CASSYRYSYEQYF.

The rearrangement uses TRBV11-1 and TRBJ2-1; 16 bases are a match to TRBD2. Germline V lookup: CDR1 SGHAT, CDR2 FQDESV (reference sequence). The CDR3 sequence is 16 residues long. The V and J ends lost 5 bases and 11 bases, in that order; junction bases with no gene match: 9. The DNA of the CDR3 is TGTGCCAGCAGCCTGGGACTAGCGGGAGGGCCGGAAAAGCAGTTCTTC. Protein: CASSLGLAGGPEKQFF.

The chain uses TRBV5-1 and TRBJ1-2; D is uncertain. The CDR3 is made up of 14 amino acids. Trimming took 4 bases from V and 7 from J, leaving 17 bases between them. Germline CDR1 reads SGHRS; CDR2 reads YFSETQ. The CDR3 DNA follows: TGCGCCAGCAGCCTGACGGATCCTCGGGGTGGCTACACCTTC. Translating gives CASSLTDPRGGYTF.

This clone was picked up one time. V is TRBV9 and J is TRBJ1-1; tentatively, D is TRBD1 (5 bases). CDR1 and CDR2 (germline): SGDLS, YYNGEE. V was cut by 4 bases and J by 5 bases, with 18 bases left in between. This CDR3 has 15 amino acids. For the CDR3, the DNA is TGTGCCAGCAGCCCAGGTGGGGGAGGAGGGACTGAAGCTTTCTTT. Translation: CASSPGGGGGTEAFF.

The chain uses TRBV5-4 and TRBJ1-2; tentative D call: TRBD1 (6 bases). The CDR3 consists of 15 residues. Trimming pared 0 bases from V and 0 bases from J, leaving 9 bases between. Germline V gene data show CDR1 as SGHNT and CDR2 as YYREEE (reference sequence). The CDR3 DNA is TGTGCCAGCAGCTTGGAAGGGGGAGCTAACTATGGCTACACCTTC. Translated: CASSLEGGANYGYTF.

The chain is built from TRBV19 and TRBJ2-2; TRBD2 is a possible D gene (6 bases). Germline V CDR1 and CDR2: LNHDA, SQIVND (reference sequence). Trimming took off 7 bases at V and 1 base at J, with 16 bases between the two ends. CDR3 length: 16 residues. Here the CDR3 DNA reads TGTGCCAGTATCGACGGGACTCTAAGGAACACCGGGGAGCTGTTTTTT. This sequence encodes CASIDGTLRNTGELFF.

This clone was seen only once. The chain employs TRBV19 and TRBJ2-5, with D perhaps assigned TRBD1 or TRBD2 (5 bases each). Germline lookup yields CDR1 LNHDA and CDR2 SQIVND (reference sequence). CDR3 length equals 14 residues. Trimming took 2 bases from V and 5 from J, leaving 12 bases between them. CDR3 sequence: CASSIFRDLETQYF. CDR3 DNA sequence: TGTGCCAGTAGTATATTCAGGGACCTGGAGACCCAGTACTTC.

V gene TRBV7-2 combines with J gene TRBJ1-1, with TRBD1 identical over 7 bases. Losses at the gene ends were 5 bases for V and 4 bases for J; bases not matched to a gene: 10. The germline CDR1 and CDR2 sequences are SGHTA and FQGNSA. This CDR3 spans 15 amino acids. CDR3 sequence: CASSLPTGRVTEAFF. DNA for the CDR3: TGTGCCAGCAGCCTTCCGACAGGGCGGGTCACTGAAGCTTTCTTT.

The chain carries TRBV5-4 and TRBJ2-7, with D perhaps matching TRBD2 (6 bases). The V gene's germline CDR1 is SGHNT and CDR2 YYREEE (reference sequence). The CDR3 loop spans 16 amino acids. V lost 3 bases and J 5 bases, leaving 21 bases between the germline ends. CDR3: CASSSEEGRSVDEQYF. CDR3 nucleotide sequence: TGTGCCAGCAGCTCCGAGGAGGGAAGGAGTGTCGACGAGCAGTACTTC.